This TCR beta chain originates from a study of T cell repertoires in cytomegalovirus infection. Study in general: Selection of CMV epitopes for the study included recently identified HLA-C-restricted and well-studied HLA-B-restricted ones. Evidence of both CMV infection and a matching HLA type came from public TCR beta signatures.

Study-wide results and caveats: The ex vivo response was dominated by HLA-C-restricted CMV-specific TCR beta clonotypes.

The V gene lost 6 bases and the J gene lost 4 bases, with 6 bases spanning the gap. The CDR3 is 11 amino acids. CDR1 and CDR2 from the germline V gene are KGHDR and SFDVKD. TCRdb ran MiXCR on the reads and lists one entry per CDR3 protein. The sample consists of 750,000 to 900,000 distinct CDR3 sequences, approximately 32% of them appearing once. In its sample, this clonotype was seen a few times. Its cognate antigen is unknown. The source was cultured CD8+ T cells from PBMCs, collected from culture after CMV antigen stimulation. This chain joins TRBV24-1 and TRBJ2-7; unclear D gene. The clonotype was recovered from a human donor in good health (CMV status not recorded). Some clones in this sample may be carry-over from other donors' samples. Here the CDR3 DNA reads TGTGCCACCAGTATCGCTTACGAGCAGTACGTC. Amino acid sequence: CATSIAYEQYV.